These 21 T cell receptor beta chains were all obtained from the same sample, sequenced in a study of neurological immune-mediated disorders. One entry per CDR3 protein, called by TCRdb with MiXCR from the 5' RACE reads. The sample contains roughly 60,000 distinct CDR3 sequences, around 3.4% of which appear only once. Sequencing was done on a sample of PBMCs. The receptors come from a woman between 25 and 40 years old with multiple sclerosis.

This clonotype was counted ten times or more. The rearrangement links TRBV3-1 to TRBJ1-4, with TRBD1 as a possible D gene (6 bases). CDR3 length: 13 residues. CDR1 and CDR2 from the germline V gene are LGHDT and YNNKEL (reference sequence). The germline V and J ends were trimmed by 4 bases and 11 bases, with 14 bases remaining between them. CDR3 protein: CASSPPGGAKLFF. The CDR3, as DNA: TGTGCCAGCAGCCCCCCGGGGGGGGCGAAACTGTTTTTT.

This clonotype was found many times. The CDR3 sequence is CASPKEIPYEQYF. The CDR3 nucleotides are TGTGCCAGCCCCAAGGAAATCCCCTACGAGCAGTACTTC. This chain uses TRBV27 with TRBJ2-7; no firm D call. Germline V lookup: CDR1 MNHEY, CDR2 SMNVEV (reference sequence). CDR3 length equals 13 residues. V lost 8 bases to trimming and J lost 2 bases, with 13 bases between them.

This clonotype was recorded at least ten times. The genes are TRBV5-1 and TRBJ2-7, with 7 bases aligning to TRBD2. CDR3 length: 13 residues. Germline lookup yields CDR1 SGHRS and CDR2 YFSETQ. Germline trimming cut 5 bases from V and 2 bases from J; bases unmatched to any gene: 4. In DNA, the CDR3 is TGCGCCAGCAGAGCTAGCGGAACCTACGAGCAGTACTTC. As protein: CASRASGTYEQYF.

This clonotype was detected ten times or more. The CDR3 DNA is TGCGCCAGCAGCTTAAACGGGGCCACTGAAGCTTTCTTT. Protein product: CASSLNGATEAFF. The V gene is TRBV5-1, the J gene TRBJ1-1; a weak D match, TRBD1 (5 bases). The ends were cut back, 2 bases at V and 4 bases at J, with 9 bases in the middle. The CDR3 runs 13 residues. Looked up from germline, CDR1 is SGHRS and CDR2 is YFSETQ.

The sample holds many counts of this clonotype. This chain connects TRBV5-1 to TRBJ1-2; 8 nucleotides match TRBD1. Trimming at V came to 0 bases and at J to 6 bases, leaving 4 bases not matched to a gene. The CDR3 has 14 residues. Germline V gives CDR1 SGHRS, CDR2 YFSETQ. The CDR3 is CASSLADRVDGYTF. The CDR3, as DNA: TGCGCCAGCAGCTTGGCGGACAGGGTGGATGGCTACACCTTC.

This clonotype was found many times. The CDR3 loop is CSASLAGKLAKNIQYF. CDR3 in DNA: TGCAGTGCTAGTCTGGCAGGAAAACTAGCCAAAAACATTCAGTACTTC. This chain connects TRBV20-1 to TRBJ2-4; no clear D gene. Deletions cut 3 bases from V and 0 bases from J, with 15 bases between. The CDR3 spans 16 residues. From germline, CDR1 is DFQATT and CDR2 SNEGSKA (reference sequence).

The gene calls are TRBV9 and TRBJ2-1; D is ambiguous. Trimming pared 3 bases from V and 6 bases from J, leaving 7 bases between. The germline V gene has CDR1 SGDLS and CDR2 YYNGEE. The CDR3 extends over 12 amino acids. The CDR3 loop is CASSARVNEQFF. The CDR3 coding sequence is TGTGCCAGCAGCGCTAGGGTCAATGAGCAGTTCTTC.

This clonotype was observed many times. The chain employs TRBV19 and TRBJ2-1, with 13 nucleotides matching TRBD2. CDR1 is LNHDA and CDR2 is SQIVND in the germline V gene (reference sequence). With V trimmed by 5 bases and J by 8 bases, 6 bases remained unmatched. CDR3 length: 15 amino acids. The CDR3 spells CASSDGTSGVDEQFF. CDR3 nucleotides: TGTGCCAGTAGTGATGGGACTAGCGGGGTGGATGAGCAGTTCTTC. Complete variable domain (other parts from reference TRBV19 and TRBJ2-1): DGGITQSPKYLFRKEGQNVTLSCEQNLNHDAMYWYRQDPGQGLRLIYYSQIVNDFQKGDIAEGYSVSREKKESFPLTVTSAQKNPTAFYLCASSDGTSGVDEQFFGPGTRLTVL.

The sample holds many counts of this clonotype. The CDR3 coding sequence is TGCGCCAGCAGCTTTCGACCAGGGGTGGTAGGGGAAGAAGCTTTCTTT. Translation gives CASSFRPGVVGEEAFF. The rearrangement joins TRBV5-1 to TRBJ1-1; a weak D match, TRBD1 (6 bases). The CDR3 is 16 residues long. Germline CDR1 SGHRS, CDR2 YFSETQ. V was trimmed by 2 bases and J by 8 bases, leaving 22 bases between them.

In this sample, this clonotype is medium-sized (0.01 to 0.1%). The chain couples TRBV7-6 to TRBJ2-3; TRBD1 agrees at 8 bases. From germline, CDR1 is SGHVS and CDR2 FNYEAQ. With V trimmed by 4 bases and J by 3 bases, 6 bases remained unmatched. This CDR3 has 15 residues. For the CDR3, the DNA is TGTGCCAGCAGCTCGTCCAGGGGGCGGACAGATACGCAGTATTTT. Protein: CASSSSRGRTDTQYF.

This clonotype was seen only a few times. A much larger clone differs from this one at a single base, so this may be a read error. The rearrangement joins TRBV28 to TRBJ1-2; 9 bases map to TRBD1. CDR1 is MDHEN and CDR2 is SYDVKM in the germline V gene. This CDR3 spans 13 amino acids. V was pared by 5 bases and J by 6 bases, with 4 bases of the junction left unmatched. DNA for the CDR3: TGTGCCAGCAGTCGCACAGGGGGCGATGGCTACACCTTC. Protein sequence: CASSRTGGDGYTF.

This clonotype was recorded many times. V is TRBV29-1 and J is TRBJ2-1; no firm D call. The CDR3 runs 14 residues. V was trimmed by 6 bases and J by 3 bases, leaving 15 bases between them. Germline-derived CDR1 and CDR2 are SQVTM and ANQGSEA. In nucleotides, the CDR3 is TGCAGCGTGGAGCAACGGCTCTTCTACAATGAGCAGTTCTTC. This translates into CSVEQRLFYNEQFF.

This clonotype has at least ten counts. The chain uses TRBV7-2 and TRBJ2-2; unclear D gene. V lost 5 bases to trimming and J lost 3 bases, with 16 bases between them. CDR1 SGHTA and CDR2 FQGNSA come from the germline V gene. This CDR3 region has 16 residues. CDR3 amino acids: CASSRDPSLDTGELFF. CDR3 nucleotides: TGTGCCAGCAGCCGAGACCCTTCATTGGACACCGGGGAGCTGTTTTTT.

This clonotype has at least ten counts. CDR3 amino acids: CASSQERGTGYTF. In DNA form, the CDR3 reads TGCGCCAGCAGCCAAGAACGTGGGACGGGCTACACCTTC. The chain couples TRBV4-1 to TRBJ1-2, with D possibly TRBD1 on 5 matching bases. V gave up 0 bases and J gave up 8 bases, with 10 bases separating them. The germline CDR1 and CDR2 sequences are MGHRA and YSYEKL. The CDR3 contains 13 residues.

This clonotype has at least ten counts. The CDR3 spells CAISGRGQVDTQYF. DNA of the CDR3: TGTGCCATCAGTGGTAGGGGGCAGGTAGATACGCAGTATTTT. The chain joins TRBV10-3 to TRBJ2-3; 7 nucleotides agree with TRBD1. Germline V gene lookup returns CDR1 ENHRY and CDR2 SYGVKD. Unmatched junction bases numbered 6, after V lost 4 bases and J lost 5 bases. CDR3 length: 14 amino acids.

This clonotype was detected ten times or more. V and J are TRBV20-1 and TRBJ2-7; 9 bases are shared with TRBD2. The J segment lost 3 bases and the V segment lost 1 base, leaving 4 bases of the junction unmatched. The CDR3 sequence is 14 residues long. Germline V gene lookup returns CDR1 DFQATT and CDR2 SNEGSKA (reference sequence). CDR3 region: CSARVGRGGYEQYF. CDR3 DNA: TGCAGTGCTAGAGTCGGGCGGGGGGGCTACGAGCAGTACTTC.

This clonotype has ten or more counts. V and J are TRBV12-5 and TRBJ2-3, with D possibly TRBD2 on 6 matching bases. The length of the CDR3 is 15 residues. V was trimmed by 3 bases and J by 5 bases, leaving 15 bases between them. Germline V gene data show CDR1 as LGHNT and CDR2 as FRNRAP. CDR3 nucleotides: TGTGCTAGTGGTTTTAGCGGAGCCCGGGGAGATACGCAGTATTTT. It translates to CASGFSGARGDTQYF.

The chain carries TRBV19 and TRBJ2-2; D remains unclear. V shed 6 bases and J shed 0 bases, with 11 bases lying between them. This CDR3 is 15 amino acids long. Germline lookup yields CDR1 LNHDA and CDR2 SQIVND (reference sequence). The CDR3 loop reads CASSLNAANTGELFF. Written as DNA, the CDR3 is TGTGCCAGTAGCCTTAACGCCGCGAACACCGGGGAGCTGTTTTTT.

This clonotype was picked up many times. The V call is TRBV12-3 or TRBV12-4, the J call TRBJ2-1; 8 bases align to TRBD2. The V and J ends lost 6 bases and 9 bases, in that order; junction bases with no gene match: 7. This CDR3 comprises 13 residues. CDR3 sequence reads: CASSSSGEFEQFF. CDR3 DNA: TGTGCCAGCAGCAGTAGCGGGGAGTTTGAGCAGTTCTTC.

This clonotype was observed at least ten times. The V gene is TRBV12-3 or TRBV12-4, the J gene TRBJ2-2; 9 bases are shared with TRBD2. The CDR3 totals 15 residues. V dropped 6 bases and J dropped 3; count of bases not matched to a gene: 5. As DNA, the CDR3 is TGTGCCAGCAGCCGTAGCGGGAGCGACACCGGGGAGCTGTTTTTT. Protein sequence: CASSRSGSDTGELFF.

At least ten counts were recorded for this clonotype. The chain links TRBV12-3 or TRBV12-4 to TRBJ2-7; no firm D call. Trimming removed 5 bases at V and 0 bases at J, with 14 bases between. This CDR3 comprises 15 residues. The CDR3 region has the DNA TGTGCCAGCAGTGAACCAGGACGCAGCTCCTACGAGCAGTACTTC. This codes for CASSEPGRSSYEQYF.